Listed below are T cell receptor beta chains from one sample, sequenced in a study of radiation and T cells in renal cell carcinoma. Clones were read by immunoSEQ multiplex PCR, and TCRdb kept only the in-frame ones, dropping some. This table holds approximately 61,000 clones, around 76% found once. This material consisted of blood, taken from a patient whose treatment included radiotherapy and nephrectomy. These TCRs come from a man aged 60 to 75 with renal cell carcinoma. The CDR3 runs from the conserved cysteine through the conserved F or W. A D gene is named only where the DNA matches it firmly. For some rows the clone size is stated as once, few or many, or as a class when expanded; others skip it.

abundance: .
d_gene: .
j_gene: TRBJ1-1
v_gene: TRBV5-1
CDR3nt: TGCGCCAGCAGCTTGCGAATAGGACGGAGGAACACTGAAGCTTTCTTT
CDR3aa: CASSLRIGRRNTEAFF

abundance: .
d_gene: TRBD1
j_gene: TRBJ2-3
v_gene: TRBV5-6
CDR3nt: TGTGCCAGCAGCATCGGACAGGGGAGTGATACGCAGTATTTT
CDR3aa: CASSIGQGSDTQYF

abundance: few
d_gene: TRBD2
j_gene: TRBJ2-3
v_gene: TRBV7-2
CDR3nt: TGTGCCAGCAGTCCTTGGACTAGCGGGGGTTGGAATACGCAGTATTTT
CDR3aa: CASSPWTSGGWNTQYF

abundance: .
d_gene: .
j_gene: TRBJ1-1
v_gene: TRBV6-1
CDR3nt: TGTGCCAGCAGTATACCTATTTCTATTCGAAAAGCTTTCTTT
CDR3aa: CASSIPISIRKAFF

abundance: .
d_gene: .
j_gene: TRBJ2-2
v_gene: TRBV15
CDR3nt: TGTGCCACCAGCAGTGGTCTCGACAGCCAAAACACCGGGGAGCTGTTTTTT
CDR3aa: CATSSGLDSQNTGELFF

abundance: few
d_gene: TRBD1
j_gene: TRBJ1-1
v_gene: TRBV9
CDR3nt: TGTGCCAGCAACGCCCTTCCCCGGACAGGGGGCAGGGCTGAAGCTTTCTTT
CDR3aa: CASNALPRTGGRAEAFF

abundance: few
d_gene: .
j_gene: TRBJ2-6
v_gene: TRBV7-8
CDR3nt: TGTGCCAGCAGCTTACGGGCAGGAGGATTCTCTGGGGCCAACGTCCTGACTTTC
CDR3aa: CASSLRAGGFSGANVLTF

abundance: once
d_gene: TRBD1
j_gene: TRBJ2-5
v_gene: TRBV6-6
CDR3nt: TGTGCCAGCAGGAAAGACAGGGCGCGTGGGGAGACCCAGTACTTC
CDR3aa: CASRKDRARGETQYF

abundance: .
d_gene: TRBD1
j_gene: TRBJ1-6
v_gene: TRBV15
CDR3nt: TGTGCCACCAGCAGAGATAACAGGGGTAATTCACCCCTCCACTTT
CDR3aa: CATSRDNRGNSPLHF

abundance: .
d_gene: TRBD1
j_gene: TRBJ1-1
v_gene: TRBV6-5
CDR3nt: TGTGCCAGCAGTCTGGGACAGCGATCGAACACTGAAGCTTTCTTT
CDR3aa: CASSLGQRSNTEAFF

abundance: .
d_gene: TRBD1
j_gene: TRBJ1-1
v_gene: TRBV18
CDR3nt: TGTGCCAGCTCACCTGAGACAGGGGGCTTTACTGAAGCTTTCTTT
CDR3aa: CASSPETGGFTEAFF

abundance: .
d_gene: .
j_gene: TRBJ2-3
v_gene: TRBV15
CDR3nt: TGTGCCACCAGCAGAGATCGTAGGAGCACAGATACGCAGTATTTT
CDR3aa: CATSRDRRSTDTQYF

abundance: .
d_gene: .
j_gene: TRBJ2-3
v_gene: TRBV12-1
CDR3nt: TGTGCCAGCAATCTCGCCAGGGGCGGTGCAGATACGCAGTATTTT
CDR3aa: CASNLARGGADTQYF

abundance: .
d_gene: TRBD1
j_gene: TRBJ1-4
v_gene: TRBV29-1
CDR3nt: TGCAGCGCCCTGGGTAGGGGGCTGGGTGATGAAAAACTGTTTTTT
CDR3aa: CSALGRGLGDEKLFF

abundance: .
d_gene: .
j_gene: TRBJ2-6
v_gene: TRBV6-5
CDR3nt: TGTGCCAGCAGTTACGTGGACTCTGGGGCCAACGTCCTGACTTTC
CDR3aa: CASSYVDSGANVLTF

abundance: .
d_gene: .
j_gene: TRBJ2-5
v_gene: TRBV14
CDR3nt: TGTGCCAGCAGCCAAGATATAACTAGCGAGACCCAGTACTTC
CDR3aa: CASSQDITSETQYF

abundance: .
d_gene: .
j_gene: TRBJ1-4
v_gene: TRBV9
CDR3nt: TGTGCCAGCAGCGTAGGGAACAGGGTGGGTGAAAAACTGTTTTTT
CDR3aa: CASSVGNRVGEKLFF

abundance: few
d_gene: .
j_gene: TRBJ2-5
v_gene: TRBV5-1
CDR3nt: TGCGCCAGCAGCCCCCGGGCCAACCAAGAGACCCAGTACTTC
CDR3aa: CASSPRANQETQYF

abundance: .
d_gene: .
j_gene: TRBJ1-2
v_gene: TRBV11-3
CDR3nt: TGTGCCAGCAGCTTAGGAGCCAGCTCCAACTATGGCTACACCTTC
CDR3aa: CASSLGASSNYGYTF

abundance: once
d_gene: .
j_gene: TRBJ2-1
v_gene: TRBV6-5
CDR3nt: TGTGCCAGCAGGGGGGTTACCTCCTACAATGAGCAGTTCTTC
CDR3aa: CASRGVTSYNEQFF

abundance: once
d_gene: TRBD1
j_gene: TRBJ1-6
v_gene: TRBV5-1
CDR3nt: TGCGCCAGCAGCTCGGGACAGGGGGCGCGCGGATCACCCCTCCACTTT
CDR3aa: CASSSGQGARGSPLHF

abundance: .
d_gene: .
j_gene: TRBJ1-5
v_gene: TRBV30
CDR3nt: TGTGCCTGGACCCGGGGGCTGGGGGATCAGCCCCAGCATTTT
CDR3aa: CAWTRGLGDQPQHF

abundance: few
d_gene: TRBD1
j_gene: TRBJ1-2
v_gene: TRBV10-3
CDR3nt: TGTGCCATCTATCGCCCACTCATGACAGGGTATGGCTACACCTTC
CDR3aa: CAIYRPLMTGYGYTF

abundance: .
d_gene: .
j_gene: TRBJ2-5
v_gene: TRBV13
CDR3nt: TGTGCCAGCAGCCGAACCCAAGAGACCCAGTACTTC
CDR3aa: CASSRTQETQYF

abundance: .
d_gene: .
j_gene: TRBJ2-5
v_gene: TRBV7-9
CDR3nt: TGTGCCAGCAGCAGTATCCAAGAGACCCAGTACTTC
CDR3aa: CASSSIQETQYF

abundance: .
d_gene: .
j_gene: TRBJ2-5
v_gene: TRBV11-3
CDR3nt: TGTGCCAGCAGCTTAGGCCAGAGAGAGACCCAGTACTTC
CDR3aa: CASSLGQRETQYF

abundance: .
d_gene: .
j_gene: TRBJ1-2
v_gene: TRBV2
CDR3nt: TGTGCCAGCACCCGGTCCAAGCTCTATGGCTACACCTTC
CDR3aa: CASTRSKLYGYTF

abundance: .
d_gene: .
j_gene: TRBJ1-1
v_gene: TRBV9
CDR3nt: TGTGCCAGCAGCGCCCGGAGCGAAATGAACACTGAAGCTTTCTTT
CDR3aa: CASSARSEMNTEAFF

abundance: .
d_gene: TRBD2
j_gene: TRBJ2-5
v_gene: TRBV6-1
CDR3nt: TGTGCCAGCACCCGCTCGTTGGGCGGGGGGCACTACTTC
CDR3aa: CASTRSLGGGHYF

abundance: .
d_gene: .
j_gene: TRBJ1-5
v_gene: TRBV27
CDR3nt: TGTGCCAGCAGTTTATGGGGTAATCAGCCCCAGCATTTT
CDR3aa: CASSLWGNQPQHF

abundance: once
d_gene: TRBD1
j_gene: TRBJ2-3
v_gene: TRBV19
CDR3nt: TGTGCCAGTAGTTCTGGACAGGGGGCTAGAACGCAGTATTTT
CDR3aa: CASSSGQGARTQYF

abundance: .
d_gene: .
j_gene: TRBJ1-1
v_gene: TRBV14
CDR3nt: TGTGCCAGCAGCCAAGGGGGACGGGGGGCGCGTACTGAAGCTTTCTTT
CDR3aa: CASSQGGRGARTEAFF

abundance: .
d_gene: .
j_gene: TRBJ1-1
v_gene: TRBV5-1
CDR3nt: TGCGCCAGCTACCTCAGGTTTAACACTGAAGCTTTCTTT
CDR3aa: CASYLRFNTEAFF

abundance: few
d_gene: .
j_gene: TRBJ2-7
v_gene: TRBV5-1
CDR3nt: TGCGCCAGCAGCTCCGACCAGGAGCAGTACTTC
CDR3aa: CASSSDQEQYF

abundance: .
d_gene: .
j_gene: TRBJ1-5
v_gene: TRBV21-1
CDR3nt: TGTGCCAGCACACCCCGGGTCAGGTTCTGTCAGCCCCAGCATTTT
CDR3aa: CASTPRVRFCQPQHF

abundance: .
d_gene: .
j_gene: TRBJ1-5
v_gene: TRBV27
CDR3nt: TGTGCCAGCTCCCGGACAGTGAATAGCAATCAGCCCCAGCATTTT
CDR3aa: CASSRTVNSNQPQHF

abundance: .
d_gene: .
j_gene: TRBJ1-1
v_gene: TRBV13
CDR3nt: TGTGCCAGCATGCCCAAACCTTTGAACACTGAAGCTTTCTTT
CDR3aa: CASMPKPLNTEAFF

abundance: .
d_gene: TRBD2
j_gene: TRBJ2-4
v_gene: TRBV11-2
CDR3nt: TGTGCCAGCAGCTTAGCGGGGGGGACAAACATTCAGTACTTC
CDR3aa: CASSLAGGTNIQYF

abundance: once
d_gene: TRBD1
j_gene: TRBJ1-5
v_gene: TRBV7-9
CDR3nt: TGTGCCAGCAGCTTGGGACAGGGGGATCAGCCCCAGCATTTT
CDR3aa: CASSLGQGDQPQHF

abundance: .
d_gene: .
j_gene: TRBJ2-3
v_gene: TRBV13
CDR3nt: TGTGCCAGCAGTTGGTCTCCTAGCACAGATACGCAGTATTTT
CDR3aa: CASSWSPSTDTQYF